The 25 T cell receptor beta chains below all came from one sample that was sequenced in a study of beta chain features in type 1 diabetes. The study reverse transcribed the entire isolated RNA, so it sequenced expressed TCRB transcripts. Assay used: immunoSEQ multiplex PCR; TCRdb lists only in-frame clones, some missing. The sample lists roughly 250,000 clones; around 65% were seen once. Sequences were obtained from naive CD4+ T cells from blood. The receptors originated from a man aged 25-45 years in good health.

The chain has TRBV5-1 and TRBJ2-7, with TRBD1 matching over 8 bases. The CDR3 covers 13 residues. V dropped 4 bases and J dropped 10; count of bases not matched to a gene: 10. Germline V gene sequence: CDR1 SGHRS, CDR2 YFSETQ. The CDR3 nucleotides are TGCGCCAGCAGCGACCCGGGACAGGTAGGACAGTACTTC. Its translation: CASSDPGQVGQYF.

The V gene is TRBV4-3, the J gene TRBJ2-4, with 7 positions matching TRBD2. Germline trimming cut 1 base from V and 0 bases from J; bases unmatched to any gene: 6. The CDR3 spans 17 residues. CDR1 and CDR2 from the germline V gene are LGHNA and YSLEER. CDR3 DNA sequence: TGCGCCAGCAGCCAAGCCGTCGGGAGGTTAGCCAAAAACATTCAGTACTTC. Translated, it gives CASSQAVGRLAKNIQYF.

The chain combines TRBV14 with TRBJ2-1, with D perhaps TRBD2 (5 bases). In germline, CDR1 is SGHDN, CDR2 FVKESK. The CDR3 runs 18 residues. V lost 1 base, J lost 0 bases, and 16 bases lay in between. CDR3 in DNA: TGTGCCAGCAGCCAAGTCGTTCAGCGGCGAAGCTCCTACAATGAGCAGTTCTTC. Its protein product is CASSQVVQRRSSYNEQFF.

This clone was observed a single time. The chain uses TRBV12-5 and TRBJ2-4; D might be TRBD2 (6 bases). This CDR3 spans 15 amino acids. Deletions cut 2 bases from V and 7 bases from J, with 15 bases between. Germline V gives CDR1 LGHNT, CDR2 FRNRAP. The CDR3 region is CASGLPIGGMNIQYF. CDR3 nucleotide sequence: TGTGCTAGTGGTTTGCCGATCGGGGGAATGAACATTCAGTACTTC.

This rearrangement joins TRBV7-2 to TRBJ2-1, with a possible D match to TRBD2 (7 bases). CDR1 SGHTA and CDR2 FQGNSA come from the germline V gene. The CDR3 is made up of 15 amino acids. Trimming removed 7 bases at V and 6 bases at J, with 19 bases between. CDR3 amino acids: CASTPTGLGGNEQFF. The DNA of the CDR3 is TGTGCCAGCACCCCGACAGGACTAGGTGGCAATGAGCAGTTCTTC.

The chain employs TRBV4-3 and TRBJ2-3; unclear D gene. V shed 0 bases and J shed 0 bases, with 7 bases lying between them. CDR3 length: 15 amino acids. Germline CDR1 is LGHNA and CDR2 is YSLEER. CDR3 coding DNA: TGCGCCAGCAGCCAAGATAGCAGTAGCACAGATACGCAGTATTTT. It codes for CASSQDSSSTDTQYF.

V and J are TRBV23-1 and TRBJ1-1; 8 bases align to TRBD1. TRBV23-1 has ORF status, its function being uncertain. The CDR3 runs 15 residues. V lost 5 bases and J lost 0; bases outside the gene matches: 5. Here the CDR3 reads CASSRQGQMNTEAFF. In nucleotides, the CDR3 is TGCGCCAGCAGTAGACAGGGGCAAATGAACACTGAAGCTTTCTTT.

The chain recombines TRBV23-1 with TRBJ2-7; TRBD1 aligns across 9 bases. TRBV23-1 has ORF status, its function being uncertain. The CDR3 is made up of 14 amino acids. The junction had 6 bases not matched to a gene; V was cut back by 4 bases and J by 5 bases. DNA for the CDR3: TGCGCCAGCAGTCCCGGACAGGGGCTCAACGAGCAGTACTTC. The encoded protein is CASSPGQGLNEQYF.

This chain connects TRBV9 to TRBJ2-5; 8 positions match TRBD1. The V segment lost 0 bases and the J segment 3 bases; nucleotides outside the gene matches: 4. The CDR3 totals 15 residues. Germline loops: CDR1 SGDLS, CDR2 YYNGEE. The CDR3 coding sequence is TGTGCCAGCAGCGTAGGGAGGACAGGGAAAGAGACCCAGTACTTC. It encodes CASSVGRTGKETQYF.

V gene TRBV4-1 combines with J gene TRBJ2-7; no definite D call. V shed 4 bases and J shed 5 bases, with 21 bases lying between them. Germline CDR1 is MGHRA and CDR2 is YSYEKL. This CDR3 region has 16 residues. The CDR3 loop is CASSPEKGAPLHEQYF. DNA of the CDR3: TGCGCCAGCAGCCCTGAGAAAGGAGCACCGTTACACGAGCAGTACTTC.

The rearrangement links TRBV15 to TRBJ1-5; 8 positions match TRBD1. Trimming took 4 bases from V and 10 from J; bases not matched to a gene: 12. The CDR3 extends over 15 amino acids. Germline V gene sequence: CDR1 LNHNV, CDR2 YYDKDF (reference sequence). CDR3 DNA sequence: TGTGCCACCAGCATGAAGGGCAGGGGGCGATATCCCCAGCATTTT. It codes for CATSMKGRGRYPQHF.

The V and J genes are TRBV6-5 and TRBJ1-6, with D possibly being TRBD1 (6 bases). CDR1 is MNHEY, CDR2 SVGAGI, per germline. The CDR3 has 12 amino acids. V was pared by 8 bases and J by 10 bases, with 12 bases between. The CDR3 here is CASGSGGSPLHF. As DNA, the CDR3 is TGTGCCAGCGGTTCCGGGGGCTCACCCCTCCACTTT.

V usage is TRBV9 and J usage is TRBJ2-5, with D perhaps TRBD1 or TRBD2 (5 bases each). Germline CDR1 SGDLS, CDR2 YYNGEE. V was clipped by 4 bases and J by 1 base, with 8 bases between them. The CDR3 contains 13 residues. The CDR3 nucleotides read TGTGCCAGCAGCACGGGACCCCAAGAGACCCAGTACTTC. As protein: CASSTGPQETQYF.

The V call is TRBV15, the J call TRBJ2-1, with D perhaps matching TRBD2 (6 bases). Germline V gene data show CDR1 as LNHNV and CDR2 as YYDKDF (reference sequence). The CDR3 has 15 residues. Trimming pared 0 bases from V and 7 bases from J, leaving 13 bases between. The CDR3 reads CATSRDRGLVNEQFF. The CDR3 DNA reads as TGTGCCACCAGCAGAGATCGGGGACTGGTAAATGAGCAGTTCTTC.

This clone was seen only once. This chain connects TRBV23-1 to TRBJ2-2, with 7 bases aligning to TRBD1. TRBV23-1 is an ORF for which the function is uncertain. V lost 4 bases and J lost 6; bases outside the gene matches: 8. The CDR3 has 15 amino acids. The CDR3 coding sequence is TGCGCCAGCAGTCGCACAGGGGCTACGGCCGGGGAGCTGTTTTTT. It translates to CASSRTGATAGELFF.

This chain connects TRBV4-3 to TRBJ2-3; TRBD1 agrees at 9 bases. CDR1 and CDR2 (germline): LGHNA, YSLEER. This CDR3 has 16 amino acids. V lost 3 bases to trimming and J lost 2 bases; unmatched junction nucleotides: 6. The chain's CDR3 is CASSQGQGKPTDTQYF. In DNA form, the CDR3 reads TGCGCCAGCAGCCAGGGACAGGGTAAACCCACAGATACGCAGTATTTT.

For this clone: Germline and junction disagree at one end, which may indicate a read error. The gene calls are TRBV14 and TRBJ2-7, with 7 bases fitting TRBD2. Germline CDR1 SGHDN, CDR2 FVKESK. The CDR3 sequence is 9 residues long. CDR3: CAGAKGGQF. DNA of the CDR3: TGTGCCGGGGCAAAGGGAGGGCAGTTC.

This clone showed up just once. The chain joins TRBV25-1 to TRBJ1-6; 7 positions agree with TRBD1. The CDR3 loop spans 13 amino acids. The J segment lost 11 bases and the V segment lost 8 bases, leaving 9 bases of the junction unmatched. Germline lookup yields CDR1 MGHDK and CDR2 SYGVNS. The CDR3 loop reads CASSTGVGTPLHF. The CDR3 nucleotides read TGTGCCAGCTCAACAGGGGTGGGGACACCCCTCCACTTT. The full variable domain, rest sourced from reference TRBV25-1 and TRBJ1-6, is EADIYQTPRYLVIGTGKKITLECSQTMGHDKMYWYQQDPGMELHLIHYSYGVNSTEKGDLSSESTVSRIRTEHFPLTLESARPSHTSQYLCASSTGVGTPLHFGNGTRLTVT.

In this sample, this clone turned up a few times. V usage is TRBV28 and J usage is TRBJ2-7, with TRBD1 as a possible D gene (7 bases). CDR1 and CDR2 from the germline V gene are MDHEN and SYDVKM. V shed 9 bases and J shed 4 bases, with 22 bases lying between them. The CDR3 extends over 15 amino acids. CDR3 nucleotides: TGTGCCAGTTCCACTCTCGGAGGGGGCACGTACGAGCAGTACTTC. Translating gives CASSTLGGGTYEQYF.

This clone was detected only a few times. This sequence joins TRBV28 and TRBJ2-1, with a weak D call TRBD2 (6 bases). V gave up 7 bases and J gave up 6 bases, with 16 bases separating them. This CDR3 is built from 14 residues. Germline CDR1 is MDHEN and CDR2 is SYDVKM. This chain's CDR3 is CASNTDRGTNEQFF. Written as DNA, the CDR3 is TGTGCCAGCAACACGGACCGGGGGACCAATGAGCAGTTCTTC.

This clone was observed once. J is TRBJ1-2 and V is TRBV2; TRBD1 matches at 9 bases. Per the germline V gene, CDR1 is SNHLY and CDR2 is FYNNEI. The V segment lost 6 bases and the J segment 7 bases; nucleotides outside the gene matches: 0. This CDR3 has 11 amino acids. The CDR3 loop is CASRDRGGYTF. The CDR3 DNA sequence: TGTGCCAGCAGGGACAGGGGTGGCTACACCTTC.

V usage is TRBV25-1 and J usage is TRBJ2-1; 10 bases fit TRBD2. This CDR3 spans 17 amino acids. The germline CDR1 and CDR2 sequences are MGHDK and SYGVNS. V was pared by 1 base and J by 5 bases, with 8 bases of the junction left unmatched. CDR3 region: CASSELLLAGANNEQFF. CDR3 nucleotides: TGTGCCAGCAGTGAATTACTCCTAGCGGGGGCAAACAATGAGCAGTTCTTC.

The chain is built from TRBV20-1 and TRBJ1-1, with no clear D. Germline assignment: CDR1 DFQATT and CDR2 SNEGSKA (reference sequence). This CDR3 has 10 residues. Trimming pared 6 bases from V and 7 bases from J, leaving 9 bases between. The CDR3 sequence is CSAGSGEAFF. The CDR3 nucleotides are TGCAGTGCCGGGAGCGGTGAAGCTTTCTTT.

This clone was observed once. The rearrangement links TRBV5-6 to TRBJ2-1; 11 nucleotides align to TRBD2. Germline CDR1 reads SGHDT; CDR2 reads YYEEEE. V lost 0 bases to trimming and J lost 12 bases; unmatched junction nucleotides: 8. The CDR3 covers 15 residues. CDR3 nucleotides: TGTGCCAGCAGCTTGGCACTAGCGGGAGTTGGTGTGCAGTTCTTC. This gives the protein CASSLALAGVGVQFF. The whole variable domain, remainder taken from reference TRBV5-6 and TRBJ2-1, is DAGVTQSPTHLIKTRGQQVTLRCSPKSGHDTVSWYQQALGQGPQFIFQYYEEEERQRGNFPDRFSGHQFPNYSSELNVNALLLGDSALYLCASSLALAGVGVQFFGPGTRLTVL.

The rearrangement uses TRBV29-1 and TRBJ1-2; no firm D call. The CDR3 sequence is 14 residues long. Trimming pared 5 bases from V and 5 bases from J, leaving 18 bases between. Germline-derived CDR1 and CDR2 are SQVTM and ANQGSEA. CDR3 bases: TGCAGCGTTTCCCAGGCTCTGGGCCCGTATGGCTACACCTTC. This encodes CSVSQALGPYGYTF. The complete variable domain, with remaining parts taken from reference TRBV29-1 and TRBJ1-2, reads SAVISQKPSRDICQRGTSLTIQCQVDSQVTMMFWYRQQPGQSLTLIATANQGSEATYESGFVIDKFPISRPNLTFSTLTVSNMSPEDSSIYLCSVSQALGPYGYTFGSGTRLTVV.